This T cell receptor (beta chain) was sequenced for a study of graft-versus-host responses after intestinal transplantation. With 4 bases removed from V and 1 base from J, the gap between germline ends came to 11 bases. This CDR3 comprises 14 residues. Germline V gives CDR1 SGDLS, CDR2 YYNGEE. About this clone itself: Its antigen is not known.

Regarding the study as a whole: GvH clones appeared in recipient marrow, some first in ileum or blood.

Libraries were prepared by immunoSEQ multiplex PCR; TCRdb keeps only in-frame clonotypes and omits some of them. The sample consists of over 90,000 clones, 80% to 95% of them appearing once. The receptor comes from a human donor who received an intestinal transplant. V and J are TRBV9 and TRBJ1-1; no firm D call. The source material was unstimulated CD8+ T cells sorted from spleen or lymph node cells, sampled before intestinal transplant. This CDR3 is CASSPSSQNTEAFF. CDR3 sequence (DNA): TGTGCCAGCAGCCCGAGCAGCCAGAACACTGAAGCTTTCTTT.